Below are 7 T cell receptor beta chains sequenced from a single sample in a study of T cell repertoires in cytomegalovirus infection. TCRdb itself ran the reads through MiXCR, one entry per CDR3 protein. Of 150,000 or so distinct CDR3 sequences in the sample, roughly 21% were seen once. Antigens for these TCRs are unknown. The sequenced sample was CD8+ T cells from cultured PBMCs, obtained from culture after CMV antigen stimulation. The receptors shown here come from a human donor in good health (CMV status not recorded). Some clones in this sample may be carry-over from other donors' samples.

This clonotype turned up a few times. This sequence joins TRBV12-3 or TRBV12-4 and TRBJ2-5; 9 nucleotides match TRBD1. The trim removed 6 bases at V and 4 bases at J, leaving 6 bases unmatched. The CDR3 has 14 residues. CDR3 protein: CASSRDRASETQYF. The CDR3 bases are TGTGCCAGCAGCCGGGACAGGGCATCAGAGACCCAGTACTTC.

This clonotype was seen a handful of times. The V call is TRBV4-1, the J call TRBJ1-5; D call uncertain. The germline V gene has CDR1 MGHRA and CDR2 YSYEKL. The CDR3 spans 14 residues. V dropped 4 bases and J dropped 4 bases, with 11 bases sitting between them. The chain's CDR3 is CASSLGRENQPQHF. CDR3 nucleotide sequence: TGCGCCAGCAGCCTAGGACGGGAGAATCAGCCCCAGCATTTT.

The V call is TRBV7-8, the J call TRBJ2-7; the D gene is possibly TRBD1 (5 bases). Germline loops: CDR1 SGHVS, CDR2 FQNEAQ. V was pared by 1 base and J by 5 bases, with 24 bases between. CDR3 length equals 18 residues. The CDR3: CASSLEGSVGLISHEQYF. In DNA, the CDR3 is TGTGCCAGCAGCTTAGAGGGGTCGGTAGGGCTAATTTCCCACGAGCAGTACTTC.

This clonotype was observed a handful of times. The chain employs TRBV7-9 and TRBJ2-5, with 10 bases matching TRBD1. CDR1 is SEHNR and CDR2 is FQNEAQ in the germline V gene (reference sequence). V shed 5 bases and J 1 base; nucleotides not matched to a gene: 7. CDR3 length: 16 amino acids. CDR3 sequence (DNA): TGTGCCAGCAGCCTCCCGGGACAGGGGCTCCAAGAGACCCAGTACTTC. It is translated as CASSLPGQGLQETQYF. Based on the CDR3 plus reference TRBV7-9 and TRBJ2-5, the full variable domain is DTGVSQNPRHKITKRGQNVTFRCDPISEHNRLYWYRQTLGQGPEFLTYFQNEAQLEKSRLLSDRFSAERPKGSFSTLEIQRTEQGDSAMYLCASSLPGQGLQETQYFGPGTRLLVL.

The CDR3 sequence: CASSTSGTRGNEQFF. CDR3 DNA sequence: TGTGCCAGCAGCACGTCCGGGACTAGGGGCAATGAGCAGTTCTTC. The chain is built from TRBV14 and TRBJ2-1; 8 bases match TRBD2. Germline assignment: CDR1 SGHDN and CDR2 FVKESK. Trimming at V came to 5 bases and at J to 6 bases, leaving 9 bases not matched to a gene. The CDR3 has 15 amino acids.

The CDR3 is CASSLEGRGYNNEQFF. The DNA of the CDR3 is TGTGCCAGCAGCCTCGAGGGTCGGGGCTACAACAATGAGCAGTTCTTC. V gene TRBV7-6 combines with J gene TRBJ2-1; either TRBD1 or TRBD2 may fit D (5 bases each). Trimming took 5 bases from V and 5 from J, leaving 19 bases between them. CDR1 and CDR2 from the germline V gene are SGHVS and FNYEAQ. The CDR3 is 16 residues long.

This clonotype showed up just a few times. V usage is TRBV12-3 or TRBV12-4 and J usage is TRBJ2-1; 8 nucleotides line up with TRBD2. The CDR3 length is 13 residues. V gave up 6 bases and J gave up 6 bases; unmatched junction bases: 4. Written as DNA, the CDR3 is TGTGCCAGCAGCCCGGGACTAGTCAATGAGCAGTTCTTC. Protein: CASSPGLVNEQFF.